The 13 T cell receptor beta chains given below trace back to one sample, sequenced in a study of early T cells in non-severe SARS-CoV-2 infection. TCRdb recomputed calls from the 5' RACE reads with MiXCR, one row per CDR3 protein. The sample consists of more than 75,000 distinct CDR3 sequences, approximately 13% of them appearing once. Material: whole blood. The origin of the receptors is an adult who was a healthcare worker with PCR-confirmed SARS-CoV-2 infection or an uninfected control (not recorded which).

This clonotype was picked up many times. This sequence joins TRBV7-8 and TRBJ2-3, with 13 bases fitting TRBD2. Looked up from germline, CDR1 is SGHVS and CDR2 is FQNEAQ. This CDR3 is 18 amino acids long. Trimming at V came to 4 bases and at J to 2 bases, leaving 9 bases not matched to a gene. The CDR3 DNA reads TGTGCCAGCAGCTCGTCGACTAGCGGGGGGCCAGACACAGATACGCAGTATTTT. This translates into CASSSSTSGGPDTDTQYF.

The table lists this clonotype with many counts. The V and J genes are TRBV29-1 and TRBJ1-1; no clear D. The V end lost 7 bases, the J end lost 1 base, and 4 bases lay between the germline ends. This CDR3 has 10 residues. Germline-derived CDR1 and CDR2 are SQVTM and ANQGSEA. DNA of the CDR3: TGCAGCGGAAGGAACACTGAAGCTTTCTTT. Its protein is CSGRNTEAFF.

This clonotype was counted a few times. The chain has TRBV27 and TRBJ2-1; either TRBD1 or TRBD2 may supply D (6 bases each). Trimming left V 3 bases short and J 2 bases short, with 14 bases between. The CDR3 consists of 16 residues. CDR1 is MNHEY and CDR2 is SMNVEV in the germline V gene (reference sequence). CDR3 amino acids: CASSFSRGETYNEQFF. As DNA, the CDR3 is TGTGCCAGCAGTTTTTCGAGGGGGGAAACCTACAATGAGCAGTTCTTC.

The chain links TRBV9 to TRBJ2-1; perhaps D is TRBD1 or TRBD2 (5 bases each). This CDR3 is built from 14 residues. Per germline, CDR1 SGDLS and CDR2 YYNGEE. V lost 0 bases and J lost 5, with 9 bases in between. In nucleotides, the CDR3 is TGTGCCAGCAGCGTAGGAGGGGCGGACAATGAGCAGTTCTTC. Amino acid sequence: CASSVGGADNEQFF.

The chain is built from TRBV28 and TRBJ1-5, with a possible D match to TRBD1 (6 bases). V was trimmed by 3 bases and J by 7 bases, leaving 19 bases between them. Germline CDR1 MDHEN, CDR2 SYDVKM. CDR3 length: 16 amino acids. The CDR3 reads CASSFSPAGEAQPQHF. CDR3 nucleotides: TGTGCCAGCAGTTTTAGCCCGGCAGGGGAGGCGCAGCCCCAGCATTTT.

V gene TRBV3-2 combines with J gene TRBJ2-7. TRBV3-2 is a pseudogene locus. This CDR3 comprises 16 residues. The chain's CDR3 is CASSQDLGGYPYEQYF. For the CDR3, the DNA is TGTGCCAGCAGCCAAGATCTAGGCGGGTACCCCTACGAGCAGTACTTC.

The chain employs TRBV29-1 and TRBJ2-5, with 7 bases fitting TRBD2. The V gene end was trimmed by 7 bases and the J gene end by 2 bases; junction bases not matched to a gene: 10. Germline V gene data show CDR1 as SQVTM and CDR2 as ANQGSEA. The CDR3 consists of 14 residues. This CDR3 reads CSAETLADQETQYF. The CDR3 bases are TGCAGCGCCGAGACCCTAGCGGATCAAGAGACCCAGTACTTC. Complete variable domain (other parts from reference TRBV29-1 and TRBJ2-5): SAVISQKPSRDICQRGTSLTIQCQVDSQVTMMFWYRQQPGQSLTLIATANQGSEATYESGFVIDKFPISRPNLTFSTLTVSNMSPEDSSIYLCSAETLADQETQYFGPGTRLLVL.

This clonotype was seen a few times. CDR3 region: CASSIGAISYEQYF. The CDR3 DNA is TGTGCCAGTAGTATAGGAGCGATCTCCTACGAGCAGTACTTC. This chain links TRBV19 with TRBJ2-7, with D uncertain. CDR3 length equals 14 residues. Trimming cost V 1 base and J 0 bases, with 7 bases left between them. Germline assignment: CDR1 LNHDA and CDR2 SQIVND (reference sequence).

This clonotype was seen more than once but under ten times. The chain carries TRBV4-1 and TRBJ2-5; no clear D gene. The CDR3 is 13 amino acids. V lost 1 base, J lost 4 bases, and 7 bases lay in between. Germline V CDR1 and CDR2: MGHRA, YSYEKL. The CDR3 is CASSQAILETQYF. CDR3 DNA: TGCGCCAGCAGCCAAGCGATTCTAGAGACCCAGTACTTC.

CDR3 loop: CASRDRRPNTEAFF. Written as DNA, the CDR3 is TGTGCCAGCAGGGACAGGCGGCCGAACACTGAAGCTTTCTTT. The chain is built from TRBV6-2 or TRBV6-3 and TRBJ1-1; 7 bases fit TRBD1. V dropped 6 bases and J dropped 1; count of bases not matched to a gene: 5. From germline, CDR1 is MNHEY and CDR2 SVGEGT. The CDR3 consists of 14 residues.

There are a few counts of this clonotype. The chain carries TRBV20-1 and TRBJ2-3; D could derive from TRBD1 or TRBD2 (5 bases each). The CDR3 spans 14 residues. Germline CDR1 DFQATT, CDR2 SNEGSKA (reference sequence). V was shortened by 5 bases and J by 0 bases, with 12 bases between the two germline ends. The DNA of the CDR3 is TGCAGTGCTTCCCGGGACCGTAGCACAGATACGCAGTATTTT. Translated: CSASRDRSTDTQYF.

This clonotype was recorded at least ten times. The V gene is TRBV5-5, the J gene TRBJ2-7; D gene unclear. V was pared by 6 bases and J by 3 bases, with 16 bases between. The CDR3 sequence is 14 residues long. Germline-derived CDR1 and CDR2 are SGHKS and YYEKEE (reference sequence). The CDR3 spells CASTLVFRDYEQYF. The CDR3 region has the DNA TGTGCCAGCACCTTAGTGTTTAGGGACTACGAGCAGTACTTC.

The chain couples TRBV6-6 to TRBJ1-4; D call uncertain. CDR1 MNHNY and CDR2 SVGAGI come from the germline V gene (reference sequence). CDR3 size: 15 residues. Trimming removed 2 bases at V and 8 bases at J, with 15 bases between. The CDR3 sequence: CASSYLPLRREKLFF. DNA of the CDR3: TGTGCCAGCAGTTACCTCCCGTTGAGGAGGGAAAAACTGTTTTTT.